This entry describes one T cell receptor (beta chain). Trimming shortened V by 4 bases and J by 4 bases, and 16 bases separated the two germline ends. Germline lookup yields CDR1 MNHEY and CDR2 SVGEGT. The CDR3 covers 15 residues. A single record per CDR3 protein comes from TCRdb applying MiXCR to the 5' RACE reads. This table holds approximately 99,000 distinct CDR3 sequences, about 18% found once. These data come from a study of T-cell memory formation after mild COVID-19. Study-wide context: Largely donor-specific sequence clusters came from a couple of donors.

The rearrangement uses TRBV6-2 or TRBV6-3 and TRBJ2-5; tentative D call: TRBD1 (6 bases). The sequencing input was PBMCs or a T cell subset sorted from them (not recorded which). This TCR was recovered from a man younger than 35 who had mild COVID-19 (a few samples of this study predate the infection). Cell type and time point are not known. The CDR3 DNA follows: TGTGCCAGCAGTTCCAGGGCCAGGGGTGGAGAGACCCAGTACTTC. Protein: CASSSRARGGETQYF.